This T cell receptor beta chain is from a study of CD8 T cells in Susac syndrome (dated by TCRdb to the late 2010s). With respect to the entire study: Of the Susac syndrome patients who were sequenced, more than 5 had clinically active disease and eight or nine were in clinical remission. Whether CD8+ T cell activation and differentiation in Susac syndrome was antigen driven was tested using repertoire sequencing. At the time of blood withdrawal, Susac syndrome patients were either therapy-naive, taking corticosteroids (with some also receiving IVIg), or on IVIg alone. Study-wide findings and limitations: The TCR sequencing and HLA analysis was acknowledged to have included a relatively small number of individuals. In the CD4+ T cell repertoire of Susac syndrome patients, clonal expansion was not detected.

V is cut by 3 bases and J by 5 bases, and the space between the germline ends is 10 bases. The CDR3, from cysteine to phenylalanine, totals 13 residues. This entry keeps only the CDR3 DNA: 39 bases, framed from base 1. Via the germline V gene (reference sequence), CDR1 is LNHDA and CDR2 SQIVND. Peripheral blood CD8+ and CD4+ T cells from healthy donors, Susac syndrome patients and multiple sclerosis patients were profiled by high-throughput TCR beta sequencing. The Susac syndrome patients fulfilled recently defined diagnostic criteria for either definite or probable disease. Bulk CD8+ and CD4+ T cells were purified by magnetic negative isolation, whereas CD8+ TEMRA cells were enriched by FACS. Blood was collected in EDTA tubes and processed within 24 hours, with PBMCs isolated through density gradient centrifugation. PBMCs intended for TCR sequencing were frozen in liquid nitrogen and were later thawed in a 37 degrees C water bath. A purity of at least 90% was achieved for sorted or isolated CD4+, CD8+ and CD8+ TEMRA cells.

Details on this clonotype: This receptor's antigen is unknown. Nothing much larger sits one base from this clone, and base qualities are not available.

RNA was extracted with the RNeasy kit and 0.5 to 1 ug was reverse transcribed using random hexamers. The immunoSEQ multiplex PCR assay, which covers 54 Vbeta and 13 Jbeta segments, was used to amplify TCR beta CDR3 regions. PCR amplification bias was corrected using a synthetic template baseline for primer optimization and computational correction. In the authors' own workflow: Reads were assigned to V, D and J genes according to IMGT and analyzed in immunoSEQ Analyzer, with only productive sequences retained. Clonality was computed as one minus Shannon entropy normalized by log2 of the number of productive unique sequences. Public and private clones were assessed among the 100 most prevalent clones of each patient and control. A clone was defined as Susac-specific if it was absent from the healthy and MS cohorts, from roughly 1,000 published viral clones and from other ImmuneACCESS disease sequences. In TCRdb, the public reads were trimmed at Q25 with fastp and aligned with MiXCR, with productive beta chains retained. Duplicate CDR3 protein sequences are folded into a single record with the most common DNA and genes. The V and J calls and clone size come from TCRdb's table, not from the authors' own analysis. The sample table records around 150,000 distinct CDR3 sequences; around 95% of these occur just once. The top ten hold approximately 0.08% of the sample.

The source is a human donor with Susac syndrome. The specimen sequenced was CD4+ T cells from PBMCs. The rearrangement combines TRBV19 with TRBJ1-1; the D gene is possibly TRBD1, with 5 bases matching. The CDR3: CASSIETATEAFF. The sequenced DNA: TGTGCCAGTAGTATTGAGACAGCTACTGAAGCTTTCTTT.